A selection of T cell receptor beta chains follows, all from one sample in a study of blood T cell repertoires in COVID-19. The protocol was immunoSEQ multiplex PCR, while the TCRdb copy is restricted to in-frame clones and leaves out a portion. Of 45,000 or so clones in the sample, around 86% were seen once. The source material was peripheral blood. Receptors were obtained from a man aged 40-55 years with active COVID-19. Each CDR3 is given with its conserved first and last residue. The D gene is left open where the match is weak. Expanded clones get a size class; other rows say once, few or many, or leave the size out.

cdr3_aa: CAISGDSSYGYTF
cdr3_nt: TGTGCCATCAGTGGGGACAGTTCCTATGGCTACACCTTC
clone_size: -
d_call: TRBD1
j_call: TRBJ1-2
v_call: TRBV10-3

cdr3_aa: CASSLALGGTGELFF
cdr3_nt: TGTGCCAGCAGCTTGGCGCTAGGGGGTACCGGGGAGCTGTTTTTT
clone_size: -
d_call: -
j_call: TRBJ2-2
v_call: TRBV5-4

cdr3_aa: CASSSRDGESFQETQYF
cdr3_nt: TGTGCCAGCAGCTCAAGAGACGGGGAGAGCTTCCAAGAGACCCAGTACTTC
clone_size: -
d_call: -
j_call: TRBJ2-5
v_call: TRBV7-9

cdr3_aa: CASSRSLGTSTDTQYF
cdr3_nt: TGTGCCAGCAGCAGAAGCCTAGGCACTAGCACAGATACGCAGTATTTT
clone_size: -
d_call: -
j_call: TRBJ2-3
v_call: TRBV7-2

cdr3_aa: CASSLRQGEDEKLFF
cdr3_nt: TGTGCCAGCTCACTCCGACAGGGGGAGGATGAAAAACTGTTTTTT
clone_size: -
d_call: TRBD1
j_call: TRBJ1-4
v_call: TRBV18

cdr3_aa: CASSLVDLETQYF
cdr3_nt: TGTGCCAGCAGCCTAGTAGACCTAGAGACCCAGTACTTC
clone_size: -
d_call: -
j_call: TRBJ2-5
v_call: TRBV5-6

cdr3_aa: CASSLDPGGDNEQFF
cdr3_nt: TGTGCCAGCAGCTTAGATCCGGGAGGGGACAATGAGCAGTTCTTC
clone_size: -
d_call: TRBD2
j_call: TRBJ2-1
v_call: TRBV7-6

cdr3_aa: CASSLVGTSGYNEQFF
cdr3_nt: TGTGCCAGCAGCTTGGTAGGGACTAGCGGTTACAATGAGCAGTTCTTC
clone_size: -
d_call: TRBD2
j_call: TRBJ2-1
v_call: TRBV5-4

cdr3_aa: CASSVDSGRGETQYF
cdr3_nt: TGTGCCAGCAGCGTAGACAGTGGACGGGGAGAGACCCAGTACTTC
clone_size: -
d_call: -
j_call: TRBJ2-5
v_call: TRBV9

cdr3_aa: CATGSLGEQYF
cdr3_nt: TGTGCCACGGGGTCCTTGGGCGAGCAGTACTTC
clone_size: -
d_call: -
j_call: TRBJ2-7
v_call: TRBV18

cdr3_aa: CTSSQDPESPTGELFF
cdr3_nt: TGCACCAGCAGCCAAGATCCAGAAAGTCCCACCGGGGAGCTGTTTTTT
clone_size: -
d_call: -
j_call: TRBJ2-2
v_call: TRBV1

cdr3_aa: CASSLGQSSPLHF
cdr3_nt: TGTGCCAGCAGTTTAGGACAGTCTTCACCCCTCCACTTT
clone_size: -
d_call: -
j_call: TRBJ1-6
v_call: TRBV27

cdr3_aa: CASSEILPGPFAGNTIYF
cdr3_nt: TGTGCCAGCAGCGAGATCTTGCCAGGGCCATTTGCTGGAAACACCATATATTTT
clone_size: -
d_call: -
j_call: TRBJ1-3
v_call: TRBV7-2

cdr3_aa: CASSLYSPSEQYF
cdr3_nt: TGTGCCAGCAGCTTGTATAGTCCCTCCGAGCAGTACTTC
clone_size: -
d_call: -
j_call: TRBJ2-7
v_call: TRBV5-4

cdr3_aa: CASSSRDRGTDTQYF
cdr3_nt: TGTGCCAGCAGTTCCCGGGACAGGGGAACAGATACGCAGTATTTT
clone_size: -
d_call: TRBD1
j_call: TRBJ2-3
v_call: TRBV6-5

cdr3_aa: CASREGRGGYGYTF
cdr3_nt: TGTGCCAGCAGGGAAGGGAGGGGTGGTTATGGCTACACCTTC
clone_size: -
d_call: -
j_call: TRBJ1-2
v_call: TRBV6-1

cdr3_aa: CASSYTRTGLFEKLFF
cdr3_nt: TGTGCCAGCAGTTACACCCGAACAGGGTTGTTTGAAAAACTGTTTTTT
clone_size: -
d_call: -
j_call: TRBJ1-4
v_call: TRBV6-5

cdr3_aa: CASSSYSGTYEQYF
cdr3_nt: TGTGCCAGTAGTTCTTATAGCGGGACCTACGAGCAGTACTTC
clone_size: -
d_call: TRBD2
j_call: TRBJ2-7
v_call: TRBV19

cdr3_aa: CASSSASGLTGELFF
cdr3_nt: TGTGCCAGCAGTTCCGCTAGCGGACTCACCGGGGAGCTGTTTTTT
clone_size: -
d_call: TRBD2
j_call: TRBJ2-2
v_call: TRBV7-2

cdr3_aa: CASSPAQAPSGNTIYF
cdr3_nt: TGTGCCAGCTCACCCGCACAGGCTCCCTCTGGAAACACCATATATTTT
clone_size: -
d_call: -
j_call: TRBJ1-3
v_call: TRBV18

cdr3_aa: CASSTGGGYTF
cdr3_nt: TGTGCCAGTAGTACCGGGGGAGGCTACACCTTC
clone_size: -
d_call: -
j_call: TRBJ1-2
v_call: TRBV19

cdr3_aa: CAWRVSGDSAYNEQFF
cdr3_nt: TGTGCCTGGAGGGTGAGCGGGGACTCTGCCTACAATGAGCAGTTCTTC
clone_size: -
d_call: TRBD2
j_call: TRBJ2-1
v_call: TRBV30

cdr3_aa: CASREGLDQQPQHF
cdr3_nt: TGTGCCAGCAGAGAGGGCCTCGACCAGCAGCCCCAGCATTTT
clone_size: -
d_call: -
j_call: TRBJ1-5
v_call: TRBV6-5

cdr3_aa: CASSQEIGVSSNEQFF
cdr3_nt: TGTGCCAGCAGCCAAGAAATCGGAGTTAGCAGCAATGAGCAGTTCTTC
clone_size: once
d_call: -
j_call: TRBJ2-1
v_call: TRBV3-1/TRBV3-2

cdr3_aa: CATSDGGGGQETQYF
cdr3_nt: TGTGCCACCAGTGATGGGGGGGGAGGACAAGAGACCCAGTACTTC
clone_size: once
d_call: TRBD2
j_call: TRBJ2-5
v_call: TRBV24-1

cdr3_aa: CASSYSGSTPYNEQFF
cdr3_nt: TGTGCCAGCAGCTATAGCGGGAGTACGCCCTACAATGAGCAGTTCTTC
clone_size: -
d_call: TRBD2
j_call: TRBJ2-1
v_call: TRBV5-4

cdr3_aa: CASSRRDRGSKNTEAFF
cdr3_nt: TGCGCCAGCAGCCGTCGGGACAGGGGGTCTAAGAACACTGAAGCTTTCTTT
clone_size: -
d_call: TRBD1
j_call: TRBJ1-1
v_call: TRBV5-1

cdr3_aa: CASSWGQEHSNQPQHF
cdr3_nt: TGTGCCAGCAGTTGGGGACAGGAACATAGCAATCAGCCCCAGCATTTT
clone_size: -
d_call: TRBD1
j_call: TRBJ1-5
v_call: TRBV6-6

cdr3_aa: CASRGDSLTDTQYF
cdr3_nt: TGTGCCAGCAGGGGGGACAGTTTAACAGATACGCAGTATTTT
clone_size: -
d_call: TRBD1
j_call: TRBJ2-3
v_call: TRBV27

cdr3_aa: CASSLRRDNSGNTIYF
cdr3_nt: TGTGCCAGCAGCTTAAGAAGAGATAACTCTGGAAACACCATATATTTT
clone_size: -
d_call: -
j_call: TRBJ1-3
v_call: TRBV7-8

cdr3_aa: CASSPVGHTEAFF
cdr3_nt: TGTGCCAGCAGCCCGGTGGGACATACTGAAGCTTTCTTT
clone_size: -
d_call: -
j_call: TRBJ1-1
v_call: TRBV5-6

cdr3_aa: CASSLAGGREETQYF
cdr3_nt: TGTGCCAGCAGCTTGGCGGGAGGGCGGGAAGAGACCCAGTACTTC
clone_size: -
d_call: TRBD2
j_call: TRBJ2-5
v_call: TRBV5-8

cdr3_aa: CASSPKTGGPGEAFF
cdr3_nt: TGTGCCAGCAGCCCTAAGACAGGGGGGCCAGGTGAAGCTTTCTTT
clone_size: medium-sized
d_call: TRBD1
j_call: TRBJ1-1
v_call: TRBV4-2

cdr3_aa: CASPQPGHSTDTQYF
cdr3_nt: TGTGCCAGCCCCCAACCGGGACACAGCACAGATACGCAGTATTTT
clone_size: -
d_call: -
j_call: TRBJ2-3
v_call: TRBV2

cdr3_aa: CASSVEPGAWAEQYF
cdr3_nt: TGTGCCAGCAGCGTAGAGCCGGGAGCGTGGGCCGAGCAGTACTTC
clone_size: -
d_call: -
j_call: TRBJ2-7
v_call: TRBV9

cdr3_aa: CASSYGGKSGNEQFF
cdr3_nt: TGTGCCAGCAGTTATGGCGGGAAGTCCGGGAATGAGCAGTTCTTC
clone_size: -
d_call: -
j_call: TRBJ2-1
v_call: TRBV27

cdr3_aa: CASSLVVSGSSYEQYF
cdr3_nt: TGTGCCAGCAGCTTAGTCGTATCCGGGAGTTCGTACGAGCAGTACTTC
clone_size: -
d_call: -
j_call: TRBJ2-7
v_call: TRBV7-6

cdr3_aa: CASSPRKEGALLNTIYF
cdr3_nt: TGTGCCAGCTCACCACGTAAAGAGGGGGCACTCCTAAACACCATATATTTT
clone_size: -
d_call: TRBD1
j_call: TRBJ1-3
v_call: TRBV18

cdr3_aa: CASSLFSGQSPLHF
cdr3_nt: TGTGCCAGCAGCTTATTCTCCGGACAGTCACCCCTCCACTTT
clone_size: -
d_call: -
j_call: TRBJ1-6
v_call: TRBV7-8

cdr3_aa: CASSAATATDTQYF
cdr3_nt: TGTGCCAGCAGTGCCGCGACAGCCACAGATACGCAGTATTTT
clone_size: -
d_call: -
j_call: TRBJ2-3
v_call: TRBV28

cdr3_aa: CASSLDAGQTYEQYF
cdr3_nt: TGTGCCAGCAGCTTGGACGCAGGACAGACCTACGAGCAGTACTTC
clone_size: -
d_call: -
j_call: TRBJ2-7
v_call: TRBV5-4

cdr3_aa: CSVESREASNEQFF
cdr3_nt: TGCAGCGTTGAGAGTCGGGAGGCGTCCAATGAGCAGTTCTTC
clone_size: -
d_call: TRBD2
j_call: TRBJ2-1
v_call: TRBV29-1

cdr3_aa: CASSQQRGLGSYEQYF
cdr3_nt: TGTGCCAGCAGCCAACAGCGAGGGCTGGGGTCCTACGAGCAGTACTTC
clone_size: -
d_call: -
j_call: TRBJ2-7
v_call: TRBV3-1/TRBV3-2

cdr3_aa: CASSLNQRSHPPDTQYF
cdr3_nt: TGTGCCAGCAGCTTAAACCAGCGGAGCCACCCCCCAGATACGCAGTATTTT
clone_size: -
d_call: -
j_call: TRBJ2-3
v_call: TRBV7-2

cdr3_aa: CASSTPASGSQDEQYF
cdr3_nt: TGTGCCAGCAGTACCCCAGCTAGCGGGAGTCAGGACGAGCAGTACTTC
clone_size: -
d_call: TRBD2
j_call: TRBJ2-7
v_call: TRBV28

cdr3_aa: CASSLYRGSNTGELFF
cdr3_nt: TGTGCCAGCAGTTTGTACAGGGGTTCGAACACCGGGGAGCTGTTTTTT
clone_size: -
d_call: TRBD1
j_call: TRBJ2-2
v_call: TRBV28

cdr3_aa: CASSYPTGELTYEQYF
cdr3_nt: TGTGCCAGCAGTTACCCCACCGGGGAACTGACCTACGAGCAGTACTTC
clone_size: -
d_call: -
j_call: TRBJ2-7
v_call: TRBV6-5

cdr3_aa: CASSPPGSGASQFF
cdr3_nt: TGTGCCAGTAGTCCCCCGGGGAGCGGTGCCTCGCAGTTCTTC
clone_size: -
d_call: -
j_call: TRBJ2-1
v_call: TRBV19

cdr3_aa: CASSSSGGSGSYEQYF
cdr3_nt: TGTGCCAGCAGCTCCTCCGGGGGTAGTGGCTCCTACGAGCAGTACTTC
clone_size: -
d_call: -
j_call: TRBJ2-7
v_call: TRBV13

cdr3_aa: CASSDSQGTGELFF
cdr3_nt: TGTGCCAGCAGTGACTCTCAGGGCACCGGGGAGCTGTTTTTT
clone_size: -
d_call: -
j_call: TRBJ2-2
v_call: TRBV6-4

cdr3_aa: CASSAGRGDTEAFF
cdr3_nt: TGTGCCAGCAGCGCCGGCCGGGGGGACACTGAAGCTTTCTTT
clone_size: -
d_call: -
j_call: TRBJ1-1
v_call: TRBV6-5

cdr3_aa: CASSLIGTDPNSNQPQHF
cdr3_nt: TGTGCCAGCAGTTTAATAGGGACAGACCCTAATAGCAATCAGCCCCAGCATTTT
clone_size: -
d_call: TRBD1
j_call: TRBJ1-5
v_call: TRBV28

cdr3_aa: CASSDGQGASGETQYF
cdr3_nt: TGCGCCAGCAGTGATGGACAGGGGGCTTCGGGAGAGACCCAGTACTTC
clone_size: -
d_call: TRBD1
j_call: TRBJ2-5
v_call: TRBV10-1

cdr3_aa: CASSSRTGGEDTQYF
cdr3_nt: TGTGCCAGCAGCTCCAGGACTGGGGGGGAGGATACGCAGTATTTT
clone_size: -
d_call: TRBD2
j_call: TRBJ2-3
v_call: TRBV7-3

cdr3_aa: CASSQPGQGTYEQYF
cdr3_nt: TGTGCCAGCAGTCAACCGGGACAGGGGACCTACGAGCAGTACTTC
clone_size: -
d_call: TRBD1
j_call: TRBJ2-7
v_call: TRBV6-5

cdr3_aa: CATSRDRGTDTQYF
cdr3_nt: TGTGCCACCAGCAGAGATCGGGGCACAGATACGCAGTATTTT
clone_size: -
d_call: -
j_call: TRBJ2-3
v_call: TRBV15

cdr3_aa: CATLPGGRSMNIYEQYF
cdr3_nt: TGTGCCACCTTACCTGGGGGGAGGTCAATGAATATATACGAGCAGTACTTC
clone_size: -
d_call: -
j_call: TRBJ2-7
v_call: TRBV24-1

cdr3_aa: CASSLWPGENTGELFF
cdr3_nt: TGCGCCAGCAGCTTGTGGCCAGGGGAGAACACCGGGGAGCTGTTTTTT
clone_size: -
d_call: -
j_call: TRBJ2-2
v_call: TRBV5-1